These 23 T cell receptor beta chains came from one sample sequenced in a study of CD8+CD57+ T cells in acquired aplastic anemia. The authors sequenced patients whose flow cytometry had shown CD8+CD57+ cell expansion. Profiling that covered TCR beta VDJ and CDR3 relied on genomic DNA as its template. TCRdb re-derived calls from the reads in MiXCR, one entry per CDR3 protein. The profile shows approximately 150,000 distinct CDR3 sequences, 70% to 80% of them singletons. The specimen sequenced was sorted CD4+, CD8+, or CD8+CD57+ T cells (not recorded which) from PBMCs. These TCRs come from a human donor with aplastic anemia.

Remarks on this clonotype: One end of the junction varies from germline; a read error may be responsible. The chain combines TRBV5-1 with TRBJ1-1; D unclear. CDR3 length: 14 residues. In germline, CDR1 is SGHRS, CDR2 YFSETQ. In DNA form, the CDR3 reads TGCGCCAGAAGCTTGGTTTTAGGAGAAAGTGAAGCTTTCTTT. Amino acids: CARSLVLGESEAFF.

The rearrangement uses TRBV6-4 and TRBJ2-7; 7 bases map to TRBD2. The junction had 8 bases not matched to a gene; V was cut back by 10 bases and J by 2 bases. The length of the CDR3 is 13 residues. Germline V gene data show CDR1 as MRHNA and CDR2 as SNTAGT. The CDR3 region has the DNA TGTGCCAACGGCTCGGGGGGTACCTACGAGCAGTACTTC. Encoded protein: CANGSGGTYEQYF.

This clonotype was found once. The chain couples TRBV11-2 to TRBJ1-2; 8 positions match TRBD1. Trimming removed 5 bases from V and 5 bases from J; junction bases left unmatched: 4. CDR3 length equals 13 residues. CDR1 and CDR2 from the germline V gene are SGHAT and FQNNGV. CDR3 amino acids: CASSTGTGYGYTF. The CDR3, as DNA: TGTGCCAGCAGCACGGGGACAGGATATGGCTACACCTTC.

J is TRBJ1-1 and V is TRBV20-1; D possibly corresponds to TRBD1 (5 bases). Germline CDR1 DFQATT, CDR2 SNEGSKA (reference sequence). V dropped 5 bases and J dropped 4 bases, with 17 bases sitting between them. The CDR3 contains 14 residues. The CDR3 is CSAPARLGATEAFF. In nucleotides, the CDR3 is TGCAGTGCTCCCGCCCGGTTAGGGGCCACTGAAGCTTTCTTT.

This chain connects TRBV9 to TRBJ2-7; D unresolved. Germline CDR1 is SGDLS and CDR2 is YYNGEE. This CDR3 is 13 amino acids long. Trimming removed 4 bases from V and 5 bases from J, with 13 bases in between. CDR3 region: CASSQSSWDEQYF. In DNA, the CDR3 is TGTGCCAGCAGCCAATCCTCCTGGGACGAGCAGTACTTC.

The chain is built from TRBV2 and TRBJ2-5; 8 positions agree with TRBD1. Trimming at V came to 11 bases and at J to 5 bases, leaving 13 bases not matched to a gene. This CDR3 contains 14 residues. Per germline, CDR1 SNHLY and CDR2 FYNNEI. The CDR3: CAVPPPGDRETQYF. CDR3 nucleotides: TGTGCCGTCCCACCCCCGGGGGACAGGGAGACCCAGTACTTC.

The chain joins TRBV19 to TRBJ1-2; 7 positions agree with TRBD1. V dropped 5 bases and J dropped 4; count of bases not matched to a gene: 7. Germline V lookup: CDR1 LNHDA, CDR2 SQIVND (reference sequence). The CDR3 has 14 residues. CDR3 DNA: TGTGCCAGTAGTCGGACAGGAAGCTTCTATGGCTACACCTTC. Translation: CASSRTGSFYGYTF.

The chain uses TRBV7-9 and TRBJ1-1; D might be TRBD1 (5 bases). CDR1 and CDR2 from the germline V gene are SEHNR and FQNEAQ (reference sequence). Trimming left V 5 bases short and J 3 bases short, with 22 bases between. This CDR3 is built from 17 residues. The CDR3 sequence: CASSPYGGAPLDTEAFF. The CDR3 nucleotides read TGTGCCAGCAGCCCCTATGGGGGTGCGCCGTTGGACACTGAAGCTTTCTTT.

This clonotype qualifies as medium-sized. This chain joins TRBV20-1 and TRBJ2-5; the D gene is possibly TRBD2 (6 bases). The CDR3 is made up of 14 amino acids. The V gene lost 1 base and the J gene lost 2 bases, with 11 bases spanning the gap. The V gene's germline CDR1 is DFQATT and CDR2 SNEGSKA (reference sequence). Written as DNA, the CDR3 is TGCAGTGCTAGAGGGACTAACGAGCAAGAGACCCAGTACTTC. This sequence encodes CSARGTNEQETQYF.

This chain connects TRBV27 to TRBJ1-5; D gene ambiguous. The CDR3 is 16 residues long. Germline CDR1 and CDR2: MNHEY and SMNVEV (reference sequence). The germline V and J ends were trimmed by 0 bases and 7 bases, with 16 bases remaining between them. CDR3 sequence: CASSLSTGPYGQPQHF. The CDR3 nucleotides are TGTGCCAGCAGTTTATCCACGGGTCCATACGGACAGCCCCAGCATTTT.

This clonotype was counted between two and nine times. The V and J genes are TRBV10-3 and TRBJ1-1; D is uncertain. Germline loops: CDR1 ENHRY, CDR2 SYGVKD. The ends were cut back, 8 bases at V and 1 base at J, with 14 bases in the middle. The CDR3 spans 14 residues. This chain's CDR3 is CAIGLGTANTEAFF. CDR3 DNA sequence: TGTGCCATCGGACTAGGCACGGCGAACACTGAAGCTTTCTTT.

The V call is TRBV20-1, the J call TRBJ2-3; weak D call: TRBD2 (6 bases). Germline V gene lookup returns CDR1 DFQATT and CDR2 SNEGSKA (reference sequence). CDR3 length: 14 residues. V was cut by 0 bases and J by 6 bases, with 13 bases left in between. The CDR3, as DNA: TGCAGTGCTAGAGATACCCGGGAGATGGATACGCAGTATTTT. Translation gives CSARDTREMDTQYF.

This clonotype turned up a few times. This chain uses TRBV10-3 with TRBJ2-7; 9 nucleotides line up with TRBD2. Germline V CDR1 and CDR2: ENHRY, SYGVKD. The CDR3 is 14 amino acids. Trimming at V came to 8 bases and at J to 3 bases, leaving 8 bases not matched to a gene. CDR3 sequence: CAIGRGGGDYEQYF. The CDR3 DNA is TGTGCCATCGGTCGGGGCGGGGGGGACTACGAGCAGTACTTC.

This clonotype was seen once. This chain connects TRBV29-1 to TRBJ1-2; the D gene is possibly TRBD1 (5 bases). Germline loops: CDR1 SQVTM, CDR2 ANQGSEA. The CDR3 loop spans 13 amino acids. V dropped 7 bases and J dropped 5 bases, with 17 bases sitting between them. In nucleotides, the CDR3 is TGCAGCGCTGGGCAGGGAGATGGGTATGGCTACACCTTC. Translation: CSAGQGDGYGYTF. The full variable domain, rest sourced from reference TRBV29-1 and TRBJ1-2, is SAVISQKPSRDICQRGTSLTIQCQVDSQVTMMFWYRQQPGQSLTLIATANQGSEATYESGFVIDKFPISRPNLTFSTLTVSNMSPEDSSIYLCSAGQGDGYGYTFGSGTRLTVV.

The chain uses TRBV7-3 and TRBJ2-7; maybe TRBD1 (6 bases). The CDR3 sequence is 14 residues long. Germline-derived CDR1 and CDR2 are SGHTA and FQGTGA. The ends were cut back, 2 bases at V and 5 bases at J, with 13 bases in the middle. The CDR3 DNA reads TGTGCCAGCAGCTTAGGGGCAGGGGTCAACGAGCAGTACTTC. Translating it yields CASSLGAGVNEQYF.

The chain links TRBV10-3 to TRBJ1-5, with D unclear. Between the trimmed V and J ends, which lost 8 bases and 0 bases, there was a span of 2 bases. The germline gives CDR1 ENHRY, CDR2 SYGVKD. This CDR3 is built from 11 residues. This CDR3 is CAIGSNQPQHF. Written as DNA, the CDR3 is TGTGCCATCGGTAGCAATCAGCCCCAGCATTTT.

V is TRBV2 and J is TRBJ1-6; the match to TRBD1 covers 11 bases. Germline assignment: CDR1 SNHLY and CDR2 FYNNEI. The V segment lost 6 bases and the J segment 10 bases; nucleotides outside the gene matches: 11. CDR3 length: 16 amino acids. As DNA, the CDR3 is TGTGCCAGCAGGGATCCGGGACAGGGGGAGGAATCACCCCTCCACTTT. This translates into CASRDPGQGEESPLHF.

The chain uses TRBV9 and TRBJ2-3; D remains unclear. CDR1 SGDLS and CDR2 YYNGEE come from the germline V gene. Trimming shortened V by 1 base and J by 7 bases, and 19 bases separated the two germline ends. CDR3 size: 16 residues. In nucleotides, the CDR3 is TGTGCCAGCAGCGTAAACGACAACCCCGCCGCCAATACGCAGTATTTT. Residues: CASSVNDNPAANTQYF.

The J gene is TRBJ2-7, the V gene TRBV10-3, with D maybe TRBD2 (6 bases). The CDR3 is 14 residues long. V lost 3 bases, J lost 4 bases, and 13 bases lay in between. Per the germline V gene, CDR1 is ENHRY and CDR2 is SYGVKD. CDR3 in amino acids: CAISDEVAAYEQYF. CDR3 nucleotides: TGTGCCATCAGTGACGAGGTAGCGGCTTACGAGCAGTACTTC.

This chain joins TRBV7-9 and TRBJ1-6; 11 bases match TRBD1. The germline V gene encodes CDR1 SEHNR and CDR2 FQNEAQ (reference sequence). The CDR3 consists of 18 residues. V lost 0 bases to trimming and J lost 7 bases; unmatched junction nucleotides: 8. DNA for the CDR3: TGTGCCAGCAGCTTAGCTAAGATCGGACAGGGGGCGAATTCACCCCTCCACTTT. It encodes CASSLAKIGQGANSPLHF.

This sequence joins TRBV7-8 and TRBJ2-5; 11 nucleotides agree with TRBD1. The CDR3 totals 16 residues. Germline-derived CDR1 and CDR2 are SGHVS and FQNEAQ. V lost 5 bases, J lost 3 bases, and 8 bases stayed unmatched. The CDR3, as DNA: TGTGCCAGCAGCCAGCGGACAGGGGGCGCAAAAGAGACCCAGTACTTC. This translates into CASSQRTGGAKETQYF.

This clonotype came up once. The chain uses TRBV20-1 and TRBJ1-4; TRBD1 agrees at 10 bases. The CDR3 length is 13 residues. The J segment lost 7 bases and the V segment lost 8 bases, leaving 7 bases of the junction unmatched. Germline V gene lookup returns CDR1 DFQATT and CDR2 SNEGSKA (reference sequence). The CDR3 sequence is CSCGDRGTEKLFF. The CDR3, as DNA: TGCAGTTGTGGGGACAGGGGAACTGAAAAACTGTTTTTT.

The chain links TRBV7-9 to TRBJ2-7; no reliable D call. In germline, CDR1 is SEHNR, CDR2 FQNEAQ (reference sequence). The CDR3 runs to 12 residues. V lost 6 bases, J lost 6 bases, and 12 bases lay in between. The CDR3 sequence: CASSPRTPEQYF. CDR3 nucleotide sequence: TGTGCCAGCAGTCCCCGAACCCCCGAGCAGTACTTC.